This T cell receptor beta chain derives from a study of patients and donors after allogeneic stem cell transplantation. MiXCR was run by TCRdb on the RT-PCR reads, yielding one entry per CDR3 protein. The table records about a million distinct CDR3 sequences, over 15% of them present only once. This clonotype occurred a few times. V was trimmed by 5 bases and J by 0 bases, leaving 8 bases between them. This CDR3 comprises 15 residues. CDR1 is SEHNR and CDR2 is FQNEAQ in the germline V gene (reference sequence). Sequencing input: blood, either unsorted or a sorted T cell fraction (not recorded which). The chain recombines TRBV7-9 with TRBJ2-6; no firm D call. This receptor was identified in a human donor who was either an allogeneic HSCT recipient or a stem cell or donor lymphocyte infusion donor (not recorded which). It is not recorded whose cells these are; they may come from a transplant donor. CDR3 region: CASSPAVSGANVLTF. The CDR3 DNA reads as TGTGCCAGCAGCCCGGCCGTCTCTGGGGCCAACGTCCTGACTTTC.